One T cell receptor beta chain is described in this entry. Here immunoSEQ multiplex PCR was the method, and the copy in TCRdb shows in-frame clones only, minus some. The profile shows 35,000 to 55,000 clones, more than 65% of them singletons. These data originate in a study of PD-L1 blockade in urothelial cancer. Study details: Blood analysis occurred 3 weeks (second dose) and 6 weeks after treatment start.

Germline V gives CDR1 SGHAT, CDR2 FQNNGV. CDR3 length equals 15 residues. Trimming removed 1 base from V and 3 bases from J, with 13 bases in between. The sequencing here drew on PBMCs, taken around atezolizumab (anti-PD-L1) treatment. This receptor was identified in a man between 65 and 85 years old with urothelial cancer. This chain connects TRBV11-2 to TRBJ2-7; possibly TRBD1 for D (6 bases). The CDR3 DNA follows: TGTGCCAGCAGCTTAGCCTCGGGACACAGCTACGAGCAGTACTTC. It translates to CASSLASGHSYEQYF.